This T cell receptor beta chain derives from a study of blood T cell repertoires in COVID-19. Data came from immunoSEQ multiplex PCR; TCRdb stores just in-frame clones and leaves some out. The sample yields about 35,000 clones, roughly 88% seen once. There are 15 residues in the CDR3. Germline V CDR1 and CDR2: WNHNN, SYGVQD (reference sequence). V lost 7 bases to trimming and J lost 6 bases; unmatched junction nucleotides: 7. Sequenced sample: peripheral blood. This chain uses TRBV10-1 with TRBJ2-1; 12 positions match TRBD2. This receptor was obtained from a human donor in a cohort sampled during active COVID-19. As DNA, the CDR3 is TGCGCCAGCATCTCTCTGGGACTAGCGGGCAATGAGCAGTTCTTC. Encoded protein: CASISLGLAGNEQFF.